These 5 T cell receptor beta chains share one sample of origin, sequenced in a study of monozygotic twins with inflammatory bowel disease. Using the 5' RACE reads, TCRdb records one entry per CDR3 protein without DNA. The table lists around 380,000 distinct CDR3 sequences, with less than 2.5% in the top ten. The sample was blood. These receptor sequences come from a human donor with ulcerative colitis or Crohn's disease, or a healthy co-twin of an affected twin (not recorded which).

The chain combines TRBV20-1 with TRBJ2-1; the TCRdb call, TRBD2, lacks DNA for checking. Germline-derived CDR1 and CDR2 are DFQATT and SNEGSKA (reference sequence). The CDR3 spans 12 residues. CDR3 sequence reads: CSARARLGGQFF.

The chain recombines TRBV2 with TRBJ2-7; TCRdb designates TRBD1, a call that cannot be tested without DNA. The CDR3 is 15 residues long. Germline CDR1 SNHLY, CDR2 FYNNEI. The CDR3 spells CASRGRDRAAYEQYF.

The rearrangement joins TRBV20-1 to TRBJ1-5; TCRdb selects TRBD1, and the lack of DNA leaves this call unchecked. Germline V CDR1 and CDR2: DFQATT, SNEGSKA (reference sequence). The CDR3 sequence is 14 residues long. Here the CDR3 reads CSAATGSVNQPQHF.

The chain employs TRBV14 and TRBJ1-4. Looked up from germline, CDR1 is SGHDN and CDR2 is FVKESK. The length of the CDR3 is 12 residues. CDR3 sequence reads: CASSQRSGKLFF.

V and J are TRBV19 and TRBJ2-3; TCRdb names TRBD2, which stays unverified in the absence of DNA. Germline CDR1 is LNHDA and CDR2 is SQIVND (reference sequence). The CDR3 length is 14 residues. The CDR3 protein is CASSRRISTDTQYF.